This T cell receptor (beta chain) appears in the sequencing data of a study of T cell repertoires in cytomegalovirus infection. The ends were cut back, 3 bases at V and 1 base at J, with 15 bases in the middle. The CDR3 covers 16 residues. Germline-derived CDR1 and CDR2 are SGHRS and YFSETQ. This clonotype was observed a few times. Via MiXCR, TCRdb re-called the reads, giving one row per CDR3 protein. The sample yields about 400,000 distinct CDR3 sequences, 15% to 20% seen once. The source of this sequence is a human donor in good health (CMV status not recorded). Some clones in this sample may be carry-over from other donors' samples. The sample was PBMCs. This chain joins TRBV5-1 and TRBJ2-3; tentative D call: TRBD1 (6 bases). This chain's CDR3 is CASSSPTGGGTDTQYF. In DNA, the CDR3 is TGCGCCAGCAGCTCCCCGACAGGCGGAGGCACAGATACGCAGTATTTT.